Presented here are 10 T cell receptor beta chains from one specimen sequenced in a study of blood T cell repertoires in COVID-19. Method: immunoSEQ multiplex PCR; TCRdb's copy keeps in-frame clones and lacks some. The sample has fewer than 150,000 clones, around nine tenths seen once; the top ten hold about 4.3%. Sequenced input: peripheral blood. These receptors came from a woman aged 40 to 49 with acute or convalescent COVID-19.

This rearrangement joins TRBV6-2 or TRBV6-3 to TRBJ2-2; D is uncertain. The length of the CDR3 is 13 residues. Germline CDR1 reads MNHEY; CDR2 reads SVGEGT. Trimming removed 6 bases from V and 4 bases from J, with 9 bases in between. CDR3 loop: CASSFFSTGELFF. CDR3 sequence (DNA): TGTGCCAGCAGCTTTTTCTCCACCGGGGAGCTGTTTTTT.

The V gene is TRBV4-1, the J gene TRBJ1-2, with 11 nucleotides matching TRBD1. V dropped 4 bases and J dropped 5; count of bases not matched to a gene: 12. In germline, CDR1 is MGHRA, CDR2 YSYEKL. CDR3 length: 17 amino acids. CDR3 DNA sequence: TGCGCCAGCAGCCCAACCTTCGGGGACAGGGGGTGGTATGGCTACACCTTC. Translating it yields CASSPTFGDRGWYGYTF.

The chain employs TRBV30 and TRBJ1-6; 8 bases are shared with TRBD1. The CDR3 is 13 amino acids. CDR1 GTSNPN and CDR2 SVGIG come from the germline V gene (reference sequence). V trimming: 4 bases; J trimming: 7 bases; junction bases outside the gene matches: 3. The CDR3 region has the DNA TGTGCCTGGACCGGACAGGGCAATTCACCCCTCCACTTT. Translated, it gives CAWTGQGNSPLHF.

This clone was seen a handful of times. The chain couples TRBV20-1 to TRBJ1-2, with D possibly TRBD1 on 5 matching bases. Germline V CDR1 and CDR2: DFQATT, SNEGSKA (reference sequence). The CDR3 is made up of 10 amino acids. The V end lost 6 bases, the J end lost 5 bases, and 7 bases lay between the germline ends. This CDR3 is CSARQYGYTF. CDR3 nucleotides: TGCAGTGCCCGACAGTATGGCTACACCTTC.

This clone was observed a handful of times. This chain's CDR3 is CASSFREADTQYF. CDR3 bases: TGTGCCAGCAGTTTCAGGGAGGCAGATACGCAGTATTTT. J is TRBJ2-3 and V is TRBV6-2 or TRBV6-3; a possible D gene is TRBD2 (6 bases). Germline V gene sequence: CDR1 MNHEY, CDR2 SVGEGT. V was cut by 4 bases and J by 4 bases, with 9 bases left in between. The CDR3 covers 13 residues.

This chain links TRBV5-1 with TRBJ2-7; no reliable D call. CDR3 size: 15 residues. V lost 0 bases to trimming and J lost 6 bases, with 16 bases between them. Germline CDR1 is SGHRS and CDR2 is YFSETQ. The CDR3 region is CASSLDRLKSSEQYF. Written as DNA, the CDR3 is TGCGCCAGCAGCTTGGACAGATTAAAGTCTTCCGAGCAGTACTTC.

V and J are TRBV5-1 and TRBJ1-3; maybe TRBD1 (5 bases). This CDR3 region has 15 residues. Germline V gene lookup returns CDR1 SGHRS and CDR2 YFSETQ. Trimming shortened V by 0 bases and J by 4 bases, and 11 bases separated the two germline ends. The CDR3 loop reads CASSLDSGAGNTIYF. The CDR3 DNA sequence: TGCGCCAGCAGCTTGGATTCTGGGGCCGGAAACACCATATATTTT.

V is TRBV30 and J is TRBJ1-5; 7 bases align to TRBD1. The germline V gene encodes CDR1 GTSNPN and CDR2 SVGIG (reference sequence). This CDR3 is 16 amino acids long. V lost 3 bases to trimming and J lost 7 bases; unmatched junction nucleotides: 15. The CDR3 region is CAWSSGDSVRGQPQHF. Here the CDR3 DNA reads TGTGCCTGGAGCTCAGGGGACAGCGTTCGGGGACAGCCCCAGCATTTT.

The CDR3 is CASSLLGRGAEAFF. CDR3 nucleotides: TGTGCCAGCAGTCTCCTCGGCAGGGGGGCTGAAGCTTTCTTT. The V call is TRBV27, the J call TRBJ1-1; 7 nucleotides agree with TRBD1. V was pared by 5 bases and J by 6 bases, with 9 bases of the junction left unmatched. The CDR3 loop spans 14 amino acids. Germline assignment: CDR1 MNHEY and CDR2 SMNVEV (reference sequence).

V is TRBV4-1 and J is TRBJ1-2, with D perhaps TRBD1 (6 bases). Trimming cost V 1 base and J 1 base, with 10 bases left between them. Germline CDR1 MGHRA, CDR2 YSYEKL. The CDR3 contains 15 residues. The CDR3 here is CASSQAGELNYGYTF. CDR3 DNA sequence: TGCGCCAGCAGCCAAGCAGGGGAGCTTAACTATGGCTACACCTTC.